What follows are 21 T cell receptor beta chains derived from one specimen sequenced in a study of beta chain features in type 1 diabetes. The study reverse transcribed the entire isolated RNA, so it sequenced expressed TCRB transcripts. Profiling relied on immunoSEQ multiplex PCR, and the TCRdb table lists in-frame clones only, not all of them. The profile shows some 900,000 clones, 17% of them singletons. The sequenced sample consisted of naive CD4+ T cells from blood. These receptors all stem from a woman aged 18-30 years in good health.

The chain combines TRBV18 with TRBJ1-5; TRBD1 is a possible D gene (6 bases). The germline V gene encodes CDR1 KGHSH and CDR2 LQKENI. The V end lost 4 bases, the J end lost 6 bases, and 10 bases lay between the germline ends. There are 13 residues in the CDR3. CDR3: CASSQQGLQPQHF. The DNA of the CDR3 is TGTGCCAGCTCACAACAGGGACTTCAGCCCCAGCATTTT. The variable domain in full, completed from reference TRBV18 and TRBJ1-5, reads NAGVMQNPRHLVRRRGQEARLRCSPMKGHSHVYWYRQLPEEGLKFMVYLQKENIIDESGMPKERFSAEFPKEGPSILRIQQVVRGDSAAYFCASSQQGLQPQHFGDGTRLSIL.

The V and J genes are TRBV5-1 and TRBJ2-3; either TRBD1 or TRBD2 may fit D (9 bases each). The CDR3 is made up of 16 amino acids. From germline, CDR1 is SGHRS and CDR2 YFSETQ. V lost 4 bases and J lost 2, with 17 bases in between. The CDR3 spells CASSLAGQGVTDTQYF. CDR3 bases: TGCGCCAGCAGCCTAGCGGGACAGGGAGTCACAGATACGCAGTATTTT.

The chain couples TRBV9 to TRBJ2-1; possibly TRBD2 for D (5 bases). CDR1 SGDLS and CDR2 YYNGEE come from the germline V gene. V was cut by 0 bases and J by 2 bases, with 15 bases left in between. This CDR3 is 17 amino acids long. The CDR3 DNA follows: TGTGCCAGCAGCGTAGGCGCTCTAGCAGTTGCCTACAATGAGCAGTTCTTC. Protein product: CASSVGALAVAYNEQFF.

This clone was recorded a few times. This chain links TRBV19 with TRBJ2-5, with D possibly TRBD2 on 6 matching bases. V lost 5 bases and J 5 bases, leaving 12 bases between the germline ends. The CDR3 has 13 residues. Germline V gives CDR1 LNHDA, CDR2 SQIVND (reference sequence). CDR3 nucleotide sequence: TGTGCCAGTAGTCCCGGAGGGGTGGAGACCCAGTACTTC. Protein sequence: CASSPGGVETQYF. The whole variable domain, remainder taken from reference TRBV19 and TRBJ2-5, is DGGITQSPKYLFRKEGQNVTLSCEQNLNHDAMYWYRQDPGQGLRLIYYSQIVNDFQKGDIAEGYSVSREKKESFPLTVTSAQKNPTAFYLCASSPGGVETQYFGPGTRLLVL.

The V gene is TRBV7-9, the J gene TRBJ2-1; maybe TRBD1 (6 bases). The ends were cut back, 5 bases at V and 10 bases at J, with 18 bases in the middle. The CDR3 is 14 residues long. Germline CDR1 and CDR2: SEHNR and FQNEAQ (reference sequence). CDR3 coding DNA: TGTGCCAGCAGCCACCTAGCAGAGACAGGCGAGCAGTTCTTC. Amino acid sequence: CASSHLAETGEQFF.

The chain combines TRBV11-2 with TRBJ2-7; D gene uncertain. Trimming stripped 5 bases from V and 2 bases from J, with 10 bases between. Per the germline V gene, CDR1 is SGHAT and CDR2 is FQNNGV. This CDR3 spans 13 amino acids. CDR3 in DNA: TGTGCCAGCAGCGCTGCTACCGCCTACGAGCAGTACTTC. It translates to CASSAATAYEQYF.

This chain connects TRBV15 to TRBJ2-6, with D unresolved. The V gene's germline CDR1 is LNHNV and CDR2 YYDKDF (reference sequence). The CDR3 runs 17 residues. V lost 0 bases, J lost 0 bases, and 9 bases lay in between. The CDR3 here is CATSRDLGSSGANVLTF. CDR3 nucleotides: TGTGCCACCAGCAGAGATCTGGGTAGCTCTGGGGCCAACGTCCTGACTTTC.

This clone was seen a handful of times. The V gene is TRBV5-4, the J gene TRBJ2-1, with 9 bases matching TRBD2. V gave up 1 base and J gave up 9 bases; unmatched junction bases: 8. This CDR3 is 15 amino acids long. Germline lookup yields CDR1 SGHNT and CDR2 YYREEE (reference sequence). This CDR3 is CASSLFQREAGEQFF. Here the CDR3 DNA reads TGTGCCAGCAGCTTGTTCCAGCGGGAGGCCGGTGAGCAGTTCTTC.

This clone was seen more than once but under ten times. The V call is TRBV6-5, the J call TRBJ1-4, with unresolved D. The V and J ends lost 2 bases and 10 bases respectively, with 5 bases between them. The CDR3 sequence is 11 residues long. Germline lookup yields CDR1 MNHEY and CDR2 SVGAGI. This CDR3 is CASSYSGKLFF. CDR3 DNA: TGTGCCAGCAGTTACAGTGGAAAACTGTTTTTT.

The chain joins TRBV11-1 to TRBJ2-7; the match to TRBD1 covers 7 bases. The V and J ends lost 5 bases and 2 bases, in that order; junction bases with no gene match: 6. This CDR3 is 14 amino acids long. Germline V lookup: CDR1 SGHAT, CDR2 FQDESV (reference sequence). The CDR3 bases are TGTGCCAGCAGCCCCGGGACAGCCACCTACGAGCAGTACTTC. Protein product: CASSPGTATYEQYF.

V and J are TRBV11-1 and TRBJ2-2; D assignment may be TRBD1 or TRBD2 (5 bases each). V lost 5 bases and J lost 7, with 11 bases in between. The CDR3 covers 13 residues. CDR1 is SGHAT and CDR2 is FQDESV in the germline V gene (reference sequence). The chain's CDR3 is CASSPMGDGELFF. The CDR3 DNA follows: TGTGCCAGCAGCCCCATGGGGGACGGGGAGCTGTTTTTT.

J is TRBJ2-2 and V is TRBV7-3; D is undetermined. CDR1 and CDR2 (germline): SGHTA, FQGTGA. The V end lost 2 bases, the J end lost 6 bases, and 7 bases lay between the germline ends. CDR3 length: 13 residues. The CDR3 sequence is CASSLGYAGELFF. In DNA form, the CDR3 reads TGTGCCAGCAGCTTAGGCTACGCCGGGGAGCTGTTTTTT.

The rearrangement links TRBV7-2 to TRBJ2-7; 10 bases line up with TRBD2. CDR3 size: 15 residues. After removal of 5 bases from V and 6 bases from J, the junction contained 10 bases not matched to a gene. Germline assignment: CDR1 SGHTA and CDR2 FQGNSA. In nucleotides, the CDR3 is TGTGCCAGCAGCCCGAGGCCTAGCGGGAGCGGCGAGCAGTACTTC. Translated: CASSPRPSGSGEQYF.

V gene TRBV5-1 combines with J gene TRBJ2-3; 12 nucleotides align to TRBD2. Per the germline V gene, CDR1 is SGHRS and CDR2 is YFSETQ. The V and J ends lost 0 bases and 5 bases, in that order; junction bases with no gene match: 7. CDR3 length: 17 amino acids. The CDR3 DNA reads TGCGCCAGCAGCTTGGCCTCTCTGACTAGCGGGAGAGATACGCAGTATTTT. Its protein is CASSLASLTSGRDTQYF.

This clone was detected only a few times. The CDR3 bases are TGTGCCAGCAGTCCATTCAAACAGGGGCGGGGGCGCGAGCAGTACTTC. Residues: CASSPFKQGRGREQYF. The V gene is TRBV28, the J gene TRBJ2-7, with D perhaps given as TRBD1 or TRBD2 (7 bases each). CDR3 size: 16 residues. Germline assignment: CDR1 MDHEN and CDR2 SYDVKM. V was cut by 5 bases and J by 6 bases, with 23 bases left in between.

This clone was seen a handful of times. The chain carries TRBV27 and TRBJ2-1; perhaps TRBD1 as D (5 bases). V lost 5 bases and J lost 3, with 17 bases in between. CDR1 and CDR2 (germline): MNHEY, SMNVEV (reference sequence). CDR3 size: 16 residues. CDR3 loop: CASSITAGQGYNEQFF. The CDR3 region has the DNA TGTGCCAGCAGTATAACGGCCGGGCAGGGCTACAATGAGCAGTTCTTC.

This clone was seen more than once but under ten times. The CDR3 nucleotides read TGTGCCATCAGTGAGCCTTGGGAGGACACTACTTTAGAAGAGACCCAGTACTTC. It codes for CAISEPWEDTTLEETQYF. The chain uses TRBV10-3 and TRBJ2-5, with D possibly TRBD2 on 6 matching bases. The V end lost 2 bases, the J end lost 3 bases, and 22 bases lay between the germline ends. The CDR3 spans 18 residues. Germline CDR1 and CDR2: ENHRY and SYGVKD.

The gene calls are TRBV4-1 and TRBJ1-5; maybe TRBD1 (5 bases). V shed 5 bases and J shed 7 bases, with 15 bases lying between them. Looked up from germline, CDR1 is MGHRA and CDR2 is YSYEKL. The CDR3 loop spans 14 amino acids. CDR3 nucleotides: TGCGCCAGCAGCGATCCGGGAAGGGGACAGCCCCAGCATTTT. Amino acids: CASSDPGRGQPQHF.

This clone was detected only a few times. The J gene is TRBJ2-1, the V gene TRBV18; 11 nucleotides line up with TRBD2. The germline V gene has CDR1 KGHSH and CDR2 LQKENI. After removal of 0 bases from V and 6 bases from J, the junction contained 7 bases not matched to a gene. The CDR3 contains 17 residues. Here the CDR3 reads CASSPPGLAGGLNEQFF. The CDR3 DNA reads TGTGCCAGCTCACCACCTGGTCTAGCGGGAGGTCTCAATGAGCAGTTCTTC.

This clone was seen only a few times. The chain uses TRBV5-1 and TRBJ2-3; D possibly corresponds to TRBD2 (6 bases). CDR1 SGHRS and CDR2 YFSETQ come from the germline V gene. Trimming took 3 bases from V and 3 from J, leaving 20 bases between them. The CDR3 extends over 17 amino acids. CDR3 amino acids: CASSSWTSGERTDTQYF. The CDR3 nucleotides are TGCGCCAGCAGCTCCTGGACCTCGGGGGAGAGGACAGATACGCAGTATTTT.

The V gene is TRBV9, the J gene TRBJ2-2; D not resolved. Per germline, CDR1 SGDLS and CDR2 YYNGEE. The CDR3 is 15 amino acids. V was pared by 3 bases and J by 2 bases, with 11 bases between. The CDR3 bases are TGTGCCAGCAGCGGACGGACCTCTAACACCGGGGAGCTGTTTTTT. Its protein product is CASSGRTSNTGELFF.